Below, 9 T cell receptor beta chains from the same sample are listed, as sequenced in a study of breast tumors, draining lymph nodes, adjacent tissues. TCRdb re-called the multiplex PCR reads with MiXCR, one entry per CDR3 protein. The sample includes under 85,000 distinct CDR3 sequences, under 25% of them seen just once. Samples came from axillary lymph nodes draining the breast cancer. Sequenced input: axillary lymph node tissue. These receptors originate from a female donor with breast cancer. Some clones in this sample may be carry-over from other donors' samples.

This clonotype came up many times. V and J are TRBV20-1 and TRBJ2-5; D gene uncertain. V was shortened by 2 bases and J by 5 bases, with 12 bases between the two germline ends. CDR3 size: 13 residues. The germline CDR1 and CDR2 sequences are DFQATT and SNEGSKA (reference sequence). The CDR3 DNA is TGCAGTGCTAGAAGTTTGGGTCTGGAGACCCAGTACTTC. This sequence encodes CSARSLGLETQYF.

This clonotype was detected many times. The chain recombines TRBV3-1 with TRBJ2-5; TRBD2 matches 13 bases. Trimming at V came to 3 bases and at J to 2 bases, leaving 0 bases not matched to a gene. This CDR3 is 15 amino acids long. The V gene's germline CDR1 is LGHDT and CDR2 YNNKEL (reference sequence). CDR3 protein: CASSQGLAGQETQYF. The CDR3 DNA is TGTGCCAGCAGCCAGGGACTAGCGGGACAAGAGACCCAGTACTTC.

This clonotype was recorded many times. The chain uses TRBV6-5 and TRBJ2-7, with a possible D match to TRBD2 (6 bases). The ends were cut back, 6 bases at V and 4 bases at J, with 10 bases in the middle. This CDR3 spans 12 amino acids. Looked up from germline, CDR1 is MNHEY and CDR2 is SVGAGI. CDR3 region: CASSGTGYEQYF. The DNA for the CDR3 is TGTGCCAGCAGCGGGACTGGTTACGAGCAGTACTTC.

This rearrangement joins TRBV20-1 to TRBJ2-4, with D uncertain. Germline V gene data show CDR1 as DFQATT and CDR2 as SNEGSKA (reference sequence). This CDR3 contains 18 residues. The germline V and J ends were trimmed by 6 bases and 0 bases, with 24 bases remaining between them. This CDR3 reads CSARRLDARETAKNIQYF. CDR3 in DNA: TGCAGTGCAAGGAGACTTGATGCCCGAGAAACAGCCAAAAACATTCAGTACTTC.

A word on this clonotype: A much bigger clone sits one base away, suggesting this may be a read error. The chain uses TRBV6-5 and TRBJ2-1; TRBD2 is a possible D gene (6 bases). There are 15 residues in the CDR3. V lost 5 bases, J lost 4 bases, and 15 bases lay in between. Looked up from germline, CDR1 is MNHEY and CDR2 is SVGAGI. CDR3 region: CASSDRERFYNEQFF. The CDR3 region has the DNA TGTGCCAGCAGTGACCGGGAGCGCTTTTACAATGAGCAGTTCTTC.

This clonotype showed up just a few times. V gene TRBV27 combines with J gene TRBJ2-1; perhaps D is TRBD1 or TRBD2 (5 bases each). The germline V gene has CDR1 MNHEY and CDR2 SMNVEV (reference sequence). This CDR3 comprises 15 residues. Trimming took 3 bases from V and 2 from J, leaving 11 bases between them. The CDR3 loop is CASSFWTGPYNEQFF. The CDR3 nucleotides read TGTGCCAGCAGTTTTTGGACGGGGCCCTACAATGAGCAGTTCTTC.

The sample holds a few counts of this clonotype. This chain links TRBV19 with TRBJ1-5; tentatively, D is TRBD1 (6 bases). The CDR3 runs to 13 residues. Between the trimmed V and J ends, which lost 9 bases and 6 bases, there was a span of 15 bases. Per the germline V gene, CDR1 is LNHDA and CDR2 is SQIVND (reference sequence). Written as DNA, the CDR3 is TGTGCCAGCGAGAACAGGGCCGGTCAGCCCCAGCATTTT. Its protein product is CASENRAGQPQHF.

This clonotype was detected many times. CDR3 region: CSAHGGSSNQPQHF. CDR3 DNA sequence: TGCAGTGCCCACGGCGGCAGTAGCAATCAGCCCCAGCATTTT. The chain uses TRBV20-1 and TRBJ1-5; D gene uncertain. This CDR3 comprises 14 residues. V lost 6 bases and J 0 bases, leaving 12 bases between the germline ends. CDR1 is DFQATT and CDR2 is SNEGSKA in the germline V gene (reference sequence).

This clonotype was found many times. V usage is TRBV29-1 and J usage is TRBJ2-7, with D unclear. Germline assignment: CDR1 SQVTM and CDR2 ANQGSEA. The CDR3 extends over 11 amino acids. The ends were cut back, 2 bases at V and 3 bases at J, with 5 bases in the middle. The CDR3 DNA reads TGCAGCGTTGAAAGCCACTACGAGCAGTACTTC. Translating it yields CSVESHYEQYF.